These 2 T cell receptor beta chains came from one sample sequenced in a study of blood T cell repertoires in COVID-19. Some clones are missing from TCRdb's copy, which holds only in-frame ones; the method was immunoSEQ multiplex PCR. The sample contains fewer than 700,000 clones, around 90% of which appear only once. What was sequenced was peripheral blood. The receptors come from a woman between 45 and 65 years old with COVID-19, enrolled during active disease.

The chain combines TRBV9 with TRBJ1-3, with no clear D. The germline V gene encodes CDR1 SGDLS and CDR2 YYNGEE. The CDR3 is made up of 13 amino acids. V was cut by 4 bases and J by 0 bases, with 5 bases left in between. CDR3 sequence: CASSPYSGNTIYF. The DNA of the CDR3 is TGTGCCAGCAGCCCCTACTCTGGAAACACCATATATTTT.

The DNA for the CDR3 is TGCGCCAGCAGCCAATGGACAGGGGAGATTATGAACACTGAAGCTTTCTTT. Protein: CASSQWTGEIMNTEAFF. The genes are TRBV5-1 and TRBJ1-1; the match to TRBD1 covers 9 bases. This CDR3 comprises 17 residues. CDR1 and CDR2 from the germline V gene are SGHRS and YFSETQ. With 4 bases clipped from V and 0 bases from J, the junction kept 10 bases outside the gene matches.